The 29 T cell receptor beta chains given below trace back to one sample, sequenced in a study of T cell clonotyping in hematopoietic cell transplantation. Clones were read by immunoSEQ multiplex PCR, and TCRdb kept only the in-frame ones, dropping some. The table shows some 36,000 clones, with roughly 94% occurring only once. Documented time point: recipient sample about 28 days before transplant, after cytoreduction. The sequenced sample was peripheral blood mononuclear cells, obtained before stem cell transplant. These TCRs come from a man between 35 and 55 years old with chronic myeloid leukemia. Some clones in this sample may be carry-over from other donors' samples.

The rearrangement uses TRBV28 and TRBJ2-7; D not resolved. Trimming shortened V by 4 bases and J by 3 bases, and 7 bases separated the two germline ends. The germline V gene has CDR1 MDHEN and CDR2 SYDVKM. The CDR3 runs 12 residues. In nucleotides, the CDR3 is TGTGCCAGCAGTTCCTTTTTCTACGAGCAGTACTTC. It specifies CASSSFFYEQYF. The full variable domain, completed using reference TRBV28 and TRBJ2-7, is DVKVTQSSRYLVKRTGEKVFLECVQDMDHENMFWYRQDPGLGLRLIYFSYDVKMKEKGDIPEGYSVSREKKERFSLILESASTNQTSMYLCASSSFFYEQYFGPGTRLTVT.

In its sample, this clone is large. The chain carries TRBV2 and TRBJ1-1, with D possibly TRBD1 on 5 matching bases. The germline V gene has CDR1 SNHLY and CDR2 FYNNEI. The CDR3 extends over 12 amino acids. V was clipped by 11 bases and J by 0 bases, with 10 bases between them. The DNA of the CDR3 is TGTGCCGGCGGGGGGATGAACACTGAAGCTTTCTTT. Translating it yields CAGGGMNTEAFF.

The CDR3 region is CASSTTGLGYNEQFF. CDR3 sequence (DNA): TGTGCCAGCAGCACGACAGGGTTGGGCTACAATGAGCAGTTCTTC. This chain joins TRBV13 and TRBJ2-1, with 7 bases that match TRBD1. The CDR3 has 15 residues. The V segment lost 5 bases and the J segment 3 bases; nucleotides outside the gene matches: 7. Germline V gives CDR1 PRHDT, CDR2 FYEKMQ (reference sequence).

V gene TRBV5-1 combines with J gene TRBJ2-1, with 7 nucleotides matching TRBD1. The CDR3 covers 15 residues. Germline V lookup: CDR1 SGHRS, CDR2 YFSETQ. The V gene end was trimmed by 4 bases and the J gene end by 7 bases; junction bases not matched to a gene: 11. This CDR3 reads CASSPIGGRRNEQFF. CDR3 sequence (DNA): TGCGCCAGCAGCCCCATAGGGGGCCGTCGGAATGAGCAGTTCTTC.

This sequence joins TRBV28 and TRBJ2-7, with 8 bases identical to TRBD1. The germline CDR1 and CDR2 sequences are MDHEN and SYDVKM. The J segment lost 2 bases and the V segment lost 3 bases, leaving 3 bases of the junction unmatched. This CDR3 contains 14 residues. CDR3 loop: CASSFPGQAYEQYF. For the CDR3, the DNA is TGTGCCAGCAGTTTCCCGGGACAGGCCTACGAGCAGTACTTC.

This rearrangement joins TRBV11-2 to TRBJ1-1, with a weak D call TRBD1 (5 bases). V lost 5 bases and J 2 bases, leaving 12 bases between the germline ends. Germline CDR1 and CDR2: SGHAT and FQNNGV. The CDR3 is 14 residues long. Written as DNA, the CDR3 is TGTGCCAGCAGCCTCCGCGACAGAAACACTGAAGCTTTCTTT. It is translated as CASSLRDRNTEAFF.

The V call is TRBV7-3, the J call TRBJ1-1; weak D call: TRBD1 (5 bases). This CDR3 has 14 residues. V lost 2 bases, J lost 1 base, and 8 bases lay in between. Germline lookup yields CDR1 SGHTA and CDR2 FQGTGA. Here the CDR3 reads CASSLAGQNTEAFF. DNA of the CDR3: TGTGCCAGCAGCTTAGCGGGGCAGAACACTGAAGCTTTCTTT.

This clone was counted only a few times. The chain carries TRBV6-1 and TRBJ1-6; no clear D. Germline lookup yields CDR1 MNHNS and CDR2 SASEGT. This CDR3 comprises 14 residues. V lost 0 bases and J 7 bases, leaving 7 bases between the germline ends. The CDR3, as DNA: TGTGCCAGCAGTGAAGCGTTAGAGAATTCACCCCTCCACTTT. It encodes CASSEALENSPLHF.

CDR3 sequence: CAISETGTGAYGYTF. In DNA form, the CDR3 reads TGTGCCATCAGTGAGACTGGGACAGGGGCCTATGGCTACACCTTC. This chain joins TRBV10-3 and TRBJ1-2; TRBD1 matches 10 bases. CDR1 is ENHRY, CDR2 SYGVKD, per germline. With V trimmed by 2 bases and J by 4 bases, 4 bases remained unmatched. The CDR3 is made up of 15 amino acids.

The rearrangement joins TRBV28 to TRBJ1-1; tentatively, D is TRBD1 (6 bases). The CDR3 consists of 14 residues. Looked up from germline, CDR1 is MDHEN and CDR2 is SYDVKM. The V and J ends lost 5 bases and 7 bases respectively, with 17 bases between them. CDR3 sequence (DNA): TGTGCCAGCAGTCTTCCCCACCAGGGGATTGAAGCTTTCTTT. Amino acid sequence: CASSLPHQGIEAFF.

The CDR3 loop reads CASRPPRGGGVSPLHF. The CDR3 nucleotides are TGTGCCAGCAGACCCCCGAGGGGAGGGGGAGTTTCACCCCTCCACTTT. The V gene is TRBV28, the J gene TRBJ1-6, with D tentatively TRBD1 (6 bases). Germline V gene sequence: CDR1 MDHEN, CDR2 SYDVKM. V dropped 6 bases and J dropped 9 bases, with 21 bases sitting between them. CDR3 size: 16 residues.

The V and J genes are TRBV6-5 and TRBJ2-1; 8 bases fit TRBD2. Germline trimming cut 0 bases from V and 8 bases from J; bases unmatched to any gene: 9. Germline V gene sequence: CDR1 MNHEY, CDR2 SVGAGI. The CDR3 is 16 amino acids. CDR3 sequence reads: CASSYSAAGALDEQFF. CDR3 sequence (DNA): TGTGCCAGCAGTTACTCCGCAGCGGGGGCCCTGGATGAGCAGTTCTTC.

V is TRBV28 and J is TRBJ1-5; maybe TRBD1 (6 bases). This CDR3 contains 16 residues. Germline V gives CDR1 MDHEN, CDR2 SYDVKM. Trimming took off 3 bases at V and 11 bases at J, with 23 bases between the two ends. The CDR3 sequence is CASSLTSTWGRGSQHF. The CDR3 DNA follows: TGTGCCAGCAGTTTGACCTCAACGTGGGGCAGGGGTTCCCAGCATTTT.

The chain employs TRBV11-3 and TRBJ2-1; 8 bases map to TRBD2. V lost 4 bases, J lost 5 bases, and 7 bases stayed unmatched. There are 15 residues in the CDR3. Looked up from germline, CDR1 is SGHNT and CDR2 is YENEEA. CDR3 in amino acids: CASSSGGPWNNEQFF. CDR3 sequence (DNA): TGTGCCAGCAGCTCGGGGGGGCCATGGAACAATGAGCAGTTCTTC. Full variable domain (rest looked up from reference TRBV11-3 and TRBJ2-1): EAGVVQSPRYKIIEKKQPVAFWCNPISGHNTLYWYLQNLGQGPELLIRYENEEAVDDSQLPKDRFSAERLKGVDSTLKIQPAELGDSAVYLCASSSGGPWNNEQFFGPGTRLTVL.

The chain joins TRBV7-2 to TRBJ2-7, with D maybe TRBD2 (6 bases). Per germline, CDR1 SGHTA and CDR2 FQGNSA. Trimming shortened V by 1 base and J by 3 bases, and 25 bases separated the two germline ends. The CDR3 totals 19 residues. The CDR3, as DNA: TGTGCCAGCAGCTTAGATTCCCGAATCCGGAGGGATGGGCTCTACGAGCAGTACTTC. It specifies CASSLDSRIRRDGLYEQYF.

This clone came up once. The CDR3 reads CASSQMTTDTQYF. CDR3 nucleotides: TGTGCCAGCAGCCAAATGACCACAGATACGCAGTATTTT. This chain joins TRBV7-3 and TRBJ2-3; D is unresolved. This CDR3 contains 13 residues. Germline CDR1 is SGHTA and CDR2 is FQGTGA. V lost 5 bases, J lost 2 bases, and 8 bases lay in between.

The chain employs TRBV5-1 and TRBJ1-2; 8 bases agree with TRBD1. This CDR3 region has 15 residues. The junction had 6 bases not matched to a gene; V was cut back by 1 base and J by 4 bases. Germline V gene lookup returns CDR1 SGHRS and CDR2 YFSETQ. The CDR3 loop reads CASSLQGAILYGYTF. The CDR3 coding sequence is TGCGCCAGCAGCTTGCAGGGGGCGATTCTCTATGGCTACACCTTC.

This chain connects TRBV6-5 to TRBJ2-7; 7 bases are a match to TRBD1. The CDR3 consists of 13 residues. The germline CDR1 and CDR2 sequences are MNHEY and SVGAGI. J was trimmed by 5 bases and V by 7 bases; bases with no gene match: 8. The CDR3 loop is CASNPGGTNEQYF. The DNA of the CDR3 is TGTGCCAGCAATCCAGGGGGAACCAACGAGCAGTACTTC.

The chain combines TRBV6-5 with TRBJ1-5; 9 bases are a match to TRBD1. The trim removed 5 bases at V and 6 bases at J, leaving 8 bases unmatched. The germline gives CDR1 MNHEY, CDR2 SVGAGI. The CDR3 has 15 residues. CDR3 bases: TGTGCCAGCAGTCCTACAGGGGGCAGCGGTCAGCCCCAGCATTTT. Amino acid sequence: CASSPTGGSGQPQHF.

This chain connects TRBV6-6 to TRBJ1-4; 9 nucleotides line up with TRBD1. Germline V gives CDR1 MNHNY, CDR2 SVGAGI (reference sequence). The CDR3 is made up of 14 amino acids. V trimming: 5 bases; J trimming: 8 bases; junction bases outside the gene matches: 6. The CDR3 reads CASSRDRVGEKLFF. The CDR3 DNA follows: TGTGCCAGCAGTAGGGACAGGGTAGGGGAAAAACTGTTTTTT.

As concerns this clone: An end of the junction does not agree with germline; a read error may underlie this. This chain connects TRBV5-1 to TRBJ1-1; 7 bases are shared with TRBD1. This CDR3 comprises 14 residues. CDR1 SGHRS and CDR2 YFSETQ come from the germline V gene. The CDR3, as DNA: TGCGCCAGCACCTTGGGGACAGCGAACACTGAAGCTTTCTTT. Translated, it gives CASTLGTANTEAFF.

The chain recombines TRBV30 with TRBJ2-3, with TRBD1 identical over 8 bases. The V gene end was trimmed by 3 bases and the J gene end by 5 bases; junction bases not matched to a gene: 7. Germline assignment: CDR1 GTSNPN and CDR2 SVGIG (reference sequence). The CDR3 has 14 amino acids. This CDR3 reads CAWSTGQDGDTQYF. CDR3 DNA: TGTGCCTGGAGCACGGGACAGGACGGAGATACGCAGTATTTT.

The V and J genes are TRBV14 and TRBJ1-2; TRBD1 might be the D (6 bases). The CDR3 runs 18 residues. The germline V and J ends were trimmed by 4 bases and 5 bases, with 26 bases remaining between them. Germline assignment: CDR1 SGHDN and CDR2 FVKESK. In nucleotides, the CDR3 is TGTGCCAGCAGCCCACAGACCAAGGAACTATATGGACAGTATGGCTACACCTTC. This gives the protein CASSPQTKELYGQYGYTF.

The chain links TRBV30 to TRBJ2-1; the match to TRBD2 covers 7 bases. The V and J ends lost 2 bases and 5 bases, in that order; junction bases with no gene match: 12. The CDR3 loop spans 16 amino acids. Germline lookup yields CDR1 GTSNPN and CDR2 SVGIG (reference sequence). CDR3 sequence reads: CAWSSQLRGSHNEQFF. CDR3 sequence (DNA): TGTGCCTGGAGTTCGCAATTGCGGGGGTCCCACAATGAGCAGTTCTTC.

Only one count was recorded for this clone. This chain connects TRBV28 to TRBJ2-3; 9 bases align to TRBD2. V gave up 3 bases and J gave up 0 bases; unmatched junction bases: 7. CDR1 is MDHEN, CDR2 SYDVKM, per germline. The CDR3 contains 17 residues. The CDR3 nucleotides read TGTGCCAGCAGTTTCACCGGGACTAGCTTTAGCACAGATACGCAGTATTTT. This codes for CASSFTGTSFSTDTQYF.

V usage is TRBV11-3 and J usage is TRBJ1-1; 8 nucleotides line up with TRBD1. V shed 3 bases, J shed 3 bases, and the junction held 3 bases outside the gene matches. Germline V gene sequence: CDR1 SGHNT, CDR2 YENEEA. The CDR3 runs 14 residues. This chain's CDR3 is CASSFGQGYTEAFF. CDR3 DNA: TGTGCCAGCAGCTTCGGACAGGGATACACTGAAGCTTTCTTT.

The chain recombines TRBV7-3 with TRBJ2-2; D is perhaps TRBD2 (5 bases). The CDR3 extends over 16 amino acids. Germline loops: CDR1 SGHTA, CDR2 FQGTGA. V lost 6 bases, J lost 0 bases, and 14 bases lay in between. The CDR3 loop reads CASSRRGAANTGELFF. The CDR3 coding sequence is TGTGCCAGCAGTAGACGGGGTGCCGCGAACACCGGGGAGCTGTTTTTT.

CDR3 in DNA: TGTGCCAGCAGCTCCCAAGAGACCCAGTACTTC. This translates into CASSSQETQYF. This chain connects TRBV5-4 to TRBJ2-5; D remains unclear. The CDR3 contains 11 residues. V lost 3 bases, J lost 1 base, and 1 base lay in between. Looked up from germline, CDR1 is SGHNT and CDR2 is YYREEE (reference sequence). Filled out from reference TRBV5-4 and TRBJ2-5, the complete variable domain reads ETGVTQSPTHLIKTRGQQVTLRCSSQSGHNTVSWYQQALGQGPQFIFQYYREEENGRGNFPPRFSGLQFPNYSSELNVNALELDDSALYLCASSSQETQYFGPGTRLLVL.

This clone was detected only once. The chain couples TRBV7-9 to TRBJ1-5; D gene ambiguous. The germline gives CDR1 SEHNR, CDR2 FQNEAQ (reference sequence). V shed 5 bases and J shed 0 bases, with 8 bases lying between them. The CDR3 consists of 14 residues. CDR3 protein: CASSGPYSNQPQHF. CDR3 DNA sequence: TGTGCCAGCAGCGGACCTTATAGCAATCAGCCCCAGCATTTT.